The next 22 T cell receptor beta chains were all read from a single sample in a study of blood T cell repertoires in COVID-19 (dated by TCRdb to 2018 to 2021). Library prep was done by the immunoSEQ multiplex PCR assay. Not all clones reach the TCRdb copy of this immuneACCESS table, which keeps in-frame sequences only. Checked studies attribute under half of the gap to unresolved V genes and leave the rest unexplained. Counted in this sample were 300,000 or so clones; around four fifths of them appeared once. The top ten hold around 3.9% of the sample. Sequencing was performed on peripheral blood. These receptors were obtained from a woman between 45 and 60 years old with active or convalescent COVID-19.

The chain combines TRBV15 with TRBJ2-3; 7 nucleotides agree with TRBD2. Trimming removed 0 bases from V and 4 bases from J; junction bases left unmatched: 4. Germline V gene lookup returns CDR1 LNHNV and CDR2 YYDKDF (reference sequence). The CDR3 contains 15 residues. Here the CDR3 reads CATSREGRGSDTQYF. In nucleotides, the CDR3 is TGTGCCACCAGCAGAGAAGGGAGGGGATCAGATACGCAGTATTTT. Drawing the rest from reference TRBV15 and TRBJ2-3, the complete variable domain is DAMVIQNPRYQVTQFGKPVTLSCSQTLNHNVMYWYQQKSSQAPKLLFHYYDKDFNNEADTPDNFQSRRPNTSFCFLDIRSPGLGDTAMYLCATSREGRGSDTQYFGPGTRLTVL.

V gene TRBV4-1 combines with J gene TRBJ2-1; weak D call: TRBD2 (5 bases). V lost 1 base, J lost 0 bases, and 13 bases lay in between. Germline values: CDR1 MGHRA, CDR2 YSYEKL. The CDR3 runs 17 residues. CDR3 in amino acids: CASSQAQRLSSYNEQFF. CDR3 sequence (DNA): TGCGCCAGCAGCCAAGCCCAGCGGTTGAGCTCCTACAATGAGCAGTTCTTC.

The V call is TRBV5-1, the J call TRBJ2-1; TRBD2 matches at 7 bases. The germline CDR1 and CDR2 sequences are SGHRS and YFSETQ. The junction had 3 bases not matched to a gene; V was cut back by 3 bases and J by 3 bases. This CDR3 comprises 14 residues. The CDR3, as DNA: TGCGCCAGCAGCTCCCTAGCGGACTACAATGAGCAGTTCTTC. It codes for CASSSLADYNEQFF.

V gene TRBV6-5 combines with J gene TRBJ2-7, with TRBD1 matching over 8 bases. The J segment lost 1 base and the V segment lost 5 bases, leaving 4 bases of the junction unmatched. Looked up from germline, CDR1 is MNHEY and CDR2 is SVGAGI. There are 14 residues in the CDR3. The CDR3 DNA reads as TGTGCCAGCAGTACTCGGACAGGGTCCTACGAGCAGTACTTC. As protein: CASSTRTGSYEQYF.

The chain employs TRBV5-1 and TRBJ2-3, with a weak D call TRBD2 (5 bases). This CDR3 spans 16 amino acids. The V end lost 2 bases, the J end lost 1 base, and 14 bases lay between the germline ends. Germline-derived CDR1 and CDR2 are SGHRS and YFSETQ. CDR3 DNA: TGCGCCAGCAGCTTTAGGAGGATAGGAGGCACAGATACGCAGTATTTT. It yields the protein CASSFRRIGGTDTQYF.

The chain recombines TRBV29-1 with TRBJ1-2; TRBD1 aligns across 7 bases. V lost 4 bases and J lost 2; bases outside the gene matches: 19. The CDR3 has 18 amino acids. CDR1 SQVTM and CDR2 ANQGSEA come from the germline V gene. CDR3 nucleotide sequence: TGCAGCGTTGCAAGGACAGGCGGCCATCCCAGCTTAAACTATGGCTACACCTTC. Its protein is CSVARTGGHPSLNYGYTF.

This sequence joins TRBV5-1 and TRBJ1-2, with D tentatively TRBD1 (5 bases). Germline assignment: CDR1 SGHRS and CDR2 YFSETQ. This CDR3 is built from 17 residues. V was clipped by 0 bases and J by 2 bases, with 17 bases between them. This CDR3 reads CASSLETRDGPNYGYTF. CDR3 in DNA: TGCGCCAGCAGCTTGGAGACTAGGGACGGCCCGAACTATGGCTACACCTTC.

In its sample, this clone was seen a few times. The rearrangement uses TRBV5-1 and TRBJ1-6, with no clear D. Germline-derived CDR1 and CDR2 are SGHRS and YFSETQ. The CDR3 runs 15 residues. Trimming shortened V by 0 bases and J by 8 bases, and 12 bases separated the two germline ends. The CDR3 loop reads CASSLDGFQDSPLHF. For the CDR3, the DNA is TGCGCCAGCAGCTTGGATGGTTTCCAGGATTCACCCCTCCACTTT.

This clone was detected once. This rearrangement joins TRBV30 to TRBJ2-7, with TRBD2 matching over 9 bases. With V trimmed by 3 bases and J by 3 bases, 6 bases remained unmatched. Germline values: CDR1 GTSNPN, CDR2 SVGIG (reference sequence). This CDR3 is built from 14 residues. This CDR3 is CAWSPGLAYYEQYF. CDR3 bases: TGTGCCTGGAGCCCCGGACTAGCGTACTACGAGCAGTACTTC.

For the CDR3, the DNA is TGTGCCAGCAGCCAGGGACAGGGGTATTCACCCCTCCACTTT. It codes for CASSQGQGYSPLHF. The chain combines TRBV3-1 (or the pseudogene TRBV3-2) with TRBJ1-6; 10 positions match TRBD1. CDR3 length: 14 residues. The J segment lost 8 bases and the V segment lost 3 bases, leaving 1 base of the junction unmatched. Germline lookup yields CDR1 LGHDT and CDR2 YNNKEL (reference sequence).

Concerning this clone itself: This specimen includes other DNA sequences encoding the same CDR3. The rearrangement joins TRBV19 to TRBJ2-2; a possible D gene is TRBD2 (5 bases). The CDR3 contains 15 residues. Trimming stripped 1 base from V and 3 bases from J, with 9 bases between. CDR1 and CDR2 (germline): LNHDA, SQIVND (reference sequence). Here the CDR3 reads CASSIGAGYTGELFF. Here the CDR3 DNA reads TGTGCCAGTAGTATAGGGGCGGGTTACACCGGGGAGCTGTTTTTT.

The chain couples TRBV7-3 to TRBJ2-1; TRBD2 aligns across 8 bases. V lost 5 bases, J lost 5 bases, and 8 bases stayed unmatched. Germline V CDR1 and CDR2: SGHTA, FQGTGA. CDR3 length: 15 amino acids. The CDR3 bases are TGTGCCAGCAGCCCAAGGGGACTAGGGGACAATGAGCAGTTCTTC. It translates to CASSPRGLGDNEQFF.

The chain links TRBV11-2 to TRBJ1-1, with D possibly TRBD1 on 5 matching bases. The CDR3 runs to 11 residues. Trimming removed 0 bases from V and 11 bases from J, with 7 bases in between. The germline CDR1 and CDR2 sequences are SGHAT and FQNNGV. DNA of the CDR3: TGTGCCAGCAGCTTAGACAGGGTGGCTTTCTTT. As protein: CASSLDRVAFF.

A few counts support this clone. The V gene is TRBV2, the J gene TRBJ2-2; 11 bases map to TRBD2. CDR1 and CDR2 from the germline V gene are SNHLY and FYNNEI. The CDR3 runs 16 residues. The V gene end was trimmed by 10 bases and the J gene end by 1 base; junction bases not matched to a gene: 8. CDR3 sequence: CATMAGTSGNTGELFF. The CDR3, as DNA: TGTGCCACGATGGCCGGGACTAGCGGGAACACCGGGGAGCTGTTTTTT. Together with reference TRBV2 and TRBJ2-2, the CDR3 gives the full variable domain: EPEVTQTPSHQVTQMGQEVILRCVPISNHLYFYWYRQILGQKVEFLVSFYNNEISEKSEIFDDQFSVERPDGSNFTLKIRSTKLEDSAMYFCATMAGTSGNTGELFFGEGSRLTVL.

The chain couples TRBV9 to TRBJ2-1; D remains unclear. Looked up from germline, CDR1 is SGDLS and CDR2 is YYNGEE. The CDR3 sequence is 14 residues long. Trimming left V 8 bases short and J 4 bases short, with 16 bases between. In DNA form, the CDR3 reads TGTGCCAGTATTAATTGTCCGTCGTACAATGAGCAGTTCTTC. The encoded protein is CASINCPSYNEQFF.

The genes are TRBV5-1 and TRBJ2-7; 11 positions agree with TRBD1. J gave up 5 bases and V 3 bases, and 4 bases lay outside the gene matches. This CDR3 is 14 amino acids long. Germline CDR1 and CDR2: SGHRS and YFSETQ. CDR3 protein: CASSWGQGVDEQYF. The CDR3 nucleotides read TGCGCCAGCAGCTGGGGACAGGGGGTGGACGAGCAGTACTTC.

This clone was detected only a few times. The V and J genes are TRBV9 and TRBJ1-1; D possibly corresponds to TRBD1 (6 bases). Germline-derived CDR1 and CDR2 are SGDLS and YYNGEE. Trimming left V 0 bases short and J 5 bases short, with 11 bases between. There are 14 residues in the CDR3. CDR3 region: CASSVGQAETEAFF. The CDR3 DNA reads TGTGCCAGCAGCGTAGGACAGGCGGAGACTGAAGCTTTCTTT.

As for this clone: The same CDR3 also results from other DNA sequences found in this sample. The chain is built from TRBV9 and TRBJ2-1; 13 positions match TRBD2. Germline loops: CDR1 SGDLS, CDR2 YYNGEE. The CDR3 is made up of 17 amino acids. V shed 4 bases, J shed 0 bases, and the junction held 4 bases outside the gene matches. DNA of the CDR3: TGTGCCAGCAGCACGCGGACTAGCGGGAGCTCCTACAATGAGCAGTTCTTC. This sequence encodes CASSTRTSGSSYNEQFF.

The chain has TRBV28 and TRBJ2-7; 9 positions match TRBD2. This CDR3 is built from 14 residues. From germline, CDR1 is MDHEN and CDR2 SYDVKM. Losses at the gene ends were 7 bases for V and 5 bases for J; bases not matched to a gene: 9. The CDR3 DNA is TGTGCCAGCACCTTACCGGGACTAGCCCACGAGCAGTACTTC. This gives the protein CASTLPGLAHEQYF.

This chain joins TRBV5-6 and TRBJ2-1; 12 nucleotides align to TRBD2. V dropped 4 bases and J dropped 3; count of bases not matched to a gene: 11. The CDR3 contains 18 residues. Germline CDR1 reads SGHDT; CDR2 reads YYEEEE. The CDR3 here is CASSLVLAGGRLYNEQFF. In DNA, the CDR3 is TGTGCCAGCAGCCTCGTGCTAGCGGGAGGGAGACTCTACAATGAGCAGTTCTTC.

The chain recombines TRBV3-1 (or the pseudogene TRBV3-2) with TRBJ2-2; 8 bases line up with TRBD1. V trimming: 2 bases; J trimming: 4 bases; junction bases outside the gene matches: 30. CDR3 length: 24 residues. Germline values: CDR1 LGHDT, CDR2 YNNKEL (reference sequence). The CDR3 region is CASSQTSTLQPIVGQGVSTGELFF. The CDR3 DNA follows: TGTGCCAGCAGCCAAACGTCTACCTTGCAACCGATCGTCGGACAGGGAGTATCCACCGGGGAGCTGTTTTTT.

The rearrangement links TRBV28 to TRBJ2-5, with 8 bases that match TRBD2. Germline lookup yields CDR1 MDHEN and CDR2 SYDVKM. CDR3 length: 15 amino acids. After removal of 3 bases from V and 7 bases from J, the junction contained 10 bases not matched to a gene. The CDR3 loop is CASSFSSGPRGTQYF. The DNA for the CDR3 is TGTGCCAGCAGTTTCTCTAGCGGGCCGCGGGGGACCCAGTACTTC.